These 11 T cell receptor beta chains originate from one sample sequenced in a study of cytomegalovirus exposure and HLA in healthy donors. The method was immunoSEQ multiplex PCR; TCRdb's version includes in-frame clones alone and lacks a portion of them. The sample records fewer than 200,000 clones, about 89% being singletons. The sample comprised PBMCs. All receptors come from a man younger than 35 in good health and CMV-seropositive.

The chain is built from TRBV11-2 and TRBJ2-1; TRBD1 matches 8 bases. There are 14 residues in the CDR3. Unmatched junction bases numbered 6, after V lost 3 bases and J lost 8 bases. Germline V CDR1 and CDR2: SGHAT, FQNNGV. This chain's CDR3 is CASSLSNRGDEQFF. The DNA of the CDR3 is TGTGCCAGCAGCTTGAGCAACAGGGGGGATGAGCAGTTCTTC.

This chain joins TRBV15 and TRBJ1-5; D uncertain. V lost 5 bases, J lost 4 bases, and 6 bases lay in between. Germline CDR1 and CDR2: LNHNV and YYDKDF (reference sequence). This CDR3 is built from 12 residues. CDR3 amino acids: CATSGHNQPQHF. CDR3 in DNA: TGTGCCACCAGCGGGCATAATCAGCCCCAGCATTTT.

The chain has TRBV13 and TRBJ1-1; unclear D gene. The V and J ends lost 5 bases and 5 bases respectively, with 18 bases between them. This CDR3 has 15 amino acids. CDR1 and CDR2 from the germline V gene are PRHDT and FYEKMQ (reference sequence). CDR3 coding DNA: TGTGCCAGCAGCCTACTTGCCCAGGCGCAAACTGAAGCTTTCTTT. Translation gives CASSLLAQAQTEAFF.

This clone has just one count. DNA for the CDR3: TGTGCCAGCAGCTTAGTGCCTAGCGGGGGGGCAGAGACCCAGTACTTC. Its translation: CASSLVPSGGAETQYF. This chain uses TRBV7-2 with TRBJ2-5, with TRBD2 identical over 12 bases. The CDR3 sequence is 16 residues long. Germline V CDR1 and CDR2: SGHTA, FQGNSA. With 1 base clipped from V and 4 bases from J, the junction kept 4 bases outside the gene matches.

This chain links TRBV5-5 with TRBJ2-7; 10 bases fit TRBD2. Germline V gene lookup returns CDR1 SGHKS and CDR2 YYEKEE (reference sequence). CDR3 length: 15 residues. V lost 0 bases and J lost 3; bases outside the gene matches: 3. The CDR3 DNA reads TGTGCCAGCAGCTTGGTGCTAGCGGGAGTCTACGAGCAGTACTTC. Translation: CASSLVLAGVYEQYF.

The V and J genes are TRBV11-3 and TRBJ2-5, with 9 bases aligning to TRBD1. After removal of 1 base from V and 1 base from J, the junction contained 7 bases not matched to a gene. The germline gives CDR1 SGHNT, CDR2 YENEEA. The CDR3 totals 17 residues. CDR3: CASSLGQLTGGQETQYF. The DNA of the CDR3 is TGTGCCAGCAGCTTAGGTCAATTGACAGGGGGCCAAGAGACCCAGTACTTC. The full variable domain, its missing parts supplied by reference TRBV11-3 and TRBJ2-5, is EAGVVQSPRYKIIEKKQPVAFWCNPISGHNTLYWYLQNLGQGPELLIRYENEEAVDDSQLPKDRFSAERLKGVDSTLKIQPAELGDSAVYLCASSLGQLTGGQETQYFGPGTRLLVL.

CDR3 nucleotide sequence: TGTGCCAGTAGCCTGGGGGGTAATGGGGCTTTCTTT. The encoded protein is CASSLGGNGAFF. J is TRBJ1-1 and V is TRBV19, with D possibly matching TRBD1 (5 bases). Germline V gene data show CDR1 as LNHDA and CDR2 as SQIVND (reference sequence). The V gene lost 6 bases and the J gene lost 11 bases, with 16 bases spanning the gap. The CDR3 spans 12 residues.

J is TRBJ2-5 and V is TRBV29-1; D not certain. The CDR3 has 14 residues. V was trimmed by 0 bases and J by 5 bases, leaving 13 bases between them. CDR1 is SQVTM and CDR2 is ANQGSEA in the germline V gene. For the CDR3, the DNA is TGCAGCGTTGAAGATCGTTGGGTCGGGGAGACCCAGTACTTC. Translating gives CSVEDRWVGETQYF.

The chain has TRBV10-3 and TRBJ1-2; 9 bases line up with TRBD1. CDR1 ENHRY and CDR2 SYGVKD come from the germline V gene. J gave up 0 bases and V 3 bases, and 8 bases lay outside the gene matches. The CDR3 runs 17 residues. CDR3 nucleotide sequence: TGTGCCATCAGTGACCCGGGACAGGGCCCTACTAACTATGGCTACACCTTC. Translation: CAISDPGQGPTNYGYTF.

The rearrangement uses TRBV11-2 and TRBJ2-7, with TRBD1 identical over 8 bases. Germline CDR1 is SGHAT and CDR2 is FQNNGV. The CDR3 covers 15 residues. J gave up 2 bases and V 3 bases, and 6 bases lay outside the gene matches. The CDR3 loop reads CASSFGQGVTYEQYF. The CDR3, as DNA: TGTGCCAGCAGCTTTGGACAGGGTGTCACCTACGAGCAGTACTTC.

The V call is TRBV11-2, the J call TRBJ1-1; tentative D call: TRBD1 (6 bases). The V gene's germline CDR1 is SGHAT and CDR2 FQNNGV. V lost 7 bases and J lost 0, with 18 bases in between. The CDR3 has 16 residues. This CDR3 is CASTLLEGGLNTEAFF. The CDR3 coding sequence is TGTGCCAGCACCCTCCTGGAGGGGGGGTTGAACACTGAAGCTTTCTTT.